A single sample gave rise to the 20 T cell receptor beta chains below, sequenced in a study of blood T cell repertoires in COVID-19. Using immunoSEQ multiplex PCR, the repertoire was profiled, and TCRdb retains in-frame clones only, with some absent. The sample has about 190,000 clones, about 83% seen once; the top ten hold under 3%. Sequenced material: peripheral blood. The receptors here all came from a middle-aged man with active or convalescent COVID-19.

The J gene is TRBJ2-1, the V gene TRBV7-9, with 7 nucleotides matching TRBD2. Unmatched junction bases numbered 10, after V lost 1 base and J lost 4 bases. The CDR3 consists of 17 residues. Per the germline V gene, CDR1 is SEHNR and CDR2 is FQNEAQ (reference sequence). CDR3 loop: CASSLVRAAGKYNEQFF. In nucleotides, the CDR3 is TGTGCCAGCAGCTTAGTCCGGGCAGCGGGGAAGTACAATGAGCAGTTCTTC.

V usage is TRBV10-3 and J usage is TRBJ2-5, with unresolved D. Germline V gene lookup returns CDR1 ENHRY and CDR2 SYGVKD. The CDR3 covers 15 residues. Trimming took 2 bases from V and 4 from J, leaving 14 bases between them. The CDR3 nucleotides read TGTGCCATCAGTGAGGCGGCAGCTGTTGGAGAGACCCAGTACTTC. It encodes CAISEAAAVGETQYF.

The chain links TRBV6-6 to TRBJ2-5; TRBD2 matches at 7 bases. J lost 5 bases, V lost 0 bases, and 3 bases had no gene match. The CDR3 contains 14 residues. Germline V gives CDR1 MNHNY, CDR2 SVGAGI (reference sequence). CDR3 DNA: TGTGCCAGCAGTTACTCGACCGGGGGGGAGACCCAGTACTTC. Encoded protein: CASSYSTGGETQYF.

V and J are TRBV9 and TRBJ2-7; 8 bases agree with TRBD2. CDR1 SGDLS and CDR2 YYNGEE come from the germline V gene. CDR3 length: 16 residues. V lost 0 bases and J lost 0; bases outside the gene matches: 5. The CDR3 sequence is CASSVGGAGDSYEQYF. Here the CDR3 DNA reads TGTGCCAGCAGCGTAGGGGGAGCGGGAGACTCCTACGAGCAGTACTTC.

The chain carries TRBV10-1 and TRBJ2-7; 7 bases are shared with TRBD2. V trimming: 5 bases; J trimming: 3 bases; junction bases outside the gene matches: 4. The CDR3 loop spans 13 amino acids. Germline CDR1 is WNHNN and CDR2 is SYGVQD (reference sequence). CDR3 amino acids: CASSPPGGYEQYF. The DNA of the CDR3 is TGCGCCAGCAGTCCCCCGGGAGGCTACGAGCAGTACTTC.

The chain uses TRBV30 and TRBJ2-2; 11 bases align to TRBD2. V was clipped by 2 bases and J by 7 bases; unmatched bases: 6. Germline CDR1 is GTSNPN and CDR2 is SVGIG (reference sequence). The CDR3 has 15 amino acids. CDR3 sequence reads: CAWSRLAGPGGELFF. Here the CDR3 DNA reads TGTGCCTGGAGTCGACTAGCGGGACCTGGCGGGGAGCTGTTTTTT. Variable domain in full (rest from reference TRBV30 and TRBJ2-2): SQTIHQWPATLVQPVGSPLSLECTVEGTSNPNLYWYRQAAGRGLQLLFYSVGIGQISSEVPQNLSASRPQDRQFILSSKKLLLSDSGFYLCAWSRLAGPGGELFFGEGSRLTVL.

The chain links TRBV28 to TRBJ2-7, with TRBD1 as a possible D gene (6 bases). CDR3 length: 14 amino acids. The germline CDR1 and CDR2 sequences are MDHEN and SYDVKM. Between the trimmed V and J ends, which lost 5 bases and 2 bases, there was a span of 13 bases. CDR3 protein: CASSTRGRTYEQYF. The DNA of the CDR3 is TGTGCCAGCAGTACCAGGGGAAGGACCTACGAGCAGTACTTC.

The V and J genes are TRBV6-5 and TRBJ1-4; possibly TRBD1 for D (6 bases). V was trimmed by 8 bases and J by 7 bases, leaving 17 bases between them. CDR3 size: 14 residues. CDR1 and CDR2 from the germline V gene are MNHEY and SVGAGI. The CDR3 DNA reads TGTGCCAGCCGCGACAGGTCCAAAGGTGAAAAACTGTTTTTT. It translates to CASRDRSKGEKLFF.

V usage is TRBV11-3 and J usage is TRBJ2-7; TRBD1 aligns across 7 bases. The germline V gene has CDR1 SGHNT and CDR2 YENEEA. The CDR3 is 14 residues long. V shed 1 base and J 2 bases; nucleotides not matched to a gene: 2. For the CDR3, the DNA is TGTGCCAGCAGCTTAGGGGGGACAGCCTACGAGCAGTACTTC. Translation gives CASSLGGTAYEQYF.

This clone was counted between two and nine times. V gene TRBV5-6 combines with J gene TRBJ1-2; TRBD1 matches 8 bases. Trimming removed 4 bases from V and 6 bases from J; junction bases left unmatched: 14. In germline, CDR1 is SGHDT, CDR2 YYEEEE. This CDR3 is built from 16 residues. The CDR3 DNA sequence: TGTGCCAGCAGCACACTATACCGGACAGGGACCGATGGCTACACCTTC. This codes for CASSTLYRTGTDGYTF.

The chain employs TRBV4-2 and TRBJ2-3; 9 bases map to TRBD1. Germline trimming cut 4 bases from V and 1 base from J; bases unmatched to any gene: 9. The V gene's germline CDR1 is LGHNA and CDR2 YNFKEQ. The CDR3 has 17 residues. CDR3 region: CASSLSPRTGGTDTQYF. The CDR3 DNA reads TGTGCCAGCAGCCTATCACCAAGGACAGGGGGCACAGATACGCAGTATTTT.

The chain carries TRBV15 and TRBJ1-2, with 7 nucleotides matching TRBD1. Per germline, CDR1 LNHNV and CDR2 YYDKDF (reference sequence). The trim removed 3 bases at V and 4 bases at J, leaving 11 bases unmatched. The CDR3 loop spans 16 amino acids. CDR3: CATSRFRDSPSYGYTF. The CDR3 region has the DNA TGTGCCACCAGCAGGTTCAGGGACAGCCCTTCCTATGGCTACACCTTC.

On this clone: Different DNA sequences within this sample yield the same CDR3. As DNA, the CDR3 is TGTGCCAGCTCGCCGACAGGGAACAATCAGCCCCAGCATTTT. This codes for CASSPTGNNQPQHF. The chain recombines TRBV18 with TRBJ1-5, with TRBD1 matching over 7 bases. V shed 6 bases and J 3 bases; nucleotides not matched to a gene: 5. CDR3 length: 14 residues. Per the germline V gene, CDR1 is KGHSH and CDR2 is LQKENI.

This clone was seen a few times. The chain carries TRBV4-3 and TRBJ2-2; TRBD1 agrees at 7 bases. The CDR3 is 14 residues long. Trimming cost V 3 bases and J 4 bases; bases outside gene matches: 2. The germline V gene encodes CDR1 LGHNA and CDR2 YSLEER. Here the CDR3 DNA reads TGCGCCAGCAGCCACTCAGGGGGCACCGGGGAGCTGTTTTTT. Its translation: CASSHSGGTGELFF.

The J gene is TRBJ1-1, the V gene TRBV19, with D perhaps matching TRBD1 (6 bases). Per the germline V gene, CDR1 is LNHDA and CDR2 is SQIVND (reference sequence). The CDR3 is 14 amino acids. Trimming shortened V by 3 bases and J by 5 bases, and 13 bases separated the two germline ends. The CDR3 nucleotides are TGTGCCAGTAGTATTAAGGGGGTCGGGACTGAAGCTTTCTTT. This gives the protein CASSIKGVGTEAFF.

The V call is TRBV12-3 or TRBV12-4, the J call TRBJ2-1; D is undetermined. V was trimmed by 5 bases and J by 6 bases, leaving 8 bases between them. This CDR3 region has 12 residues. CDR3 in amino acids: CASSVSRNEQFF. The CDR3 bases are TGTGCCAGCAGTGTCTCCCGCAATGAGCAGTTCTTC.

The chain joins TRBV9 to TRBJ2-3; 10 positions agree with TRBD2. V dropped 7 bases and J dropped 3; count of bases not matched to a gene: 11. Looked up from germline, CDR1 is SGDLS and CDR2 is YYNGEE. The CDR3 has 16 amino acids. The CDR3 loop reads CASGYLAGGGTDTQYF. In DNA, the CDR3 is TGTGCCAGCGGGTACTTAGCGGGAGGTGGAACAGATACGCAGTATTTT.

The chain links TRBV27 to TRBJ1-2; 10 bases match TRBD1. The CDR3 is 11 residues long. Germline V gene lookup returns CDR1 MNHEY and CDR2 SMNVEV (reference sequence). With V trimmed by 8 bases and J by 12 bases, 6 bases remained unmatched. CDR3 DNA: TGTGCCAGCGGGCGACAGGGGGCAAACACCTTC. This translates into CASGRQGANTF.

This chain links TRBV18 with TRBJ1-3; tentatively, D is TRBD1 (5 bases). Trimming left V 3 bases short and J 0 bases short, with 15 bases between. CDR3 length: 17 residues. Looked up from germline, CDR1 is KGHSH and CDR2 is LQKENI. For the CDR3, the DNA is TGTGCCAGCTCACCCTTCCCAACAGGATACTCTGGAAACACCATATATTTT. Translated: CASSPFPTGYSGNTIYF.

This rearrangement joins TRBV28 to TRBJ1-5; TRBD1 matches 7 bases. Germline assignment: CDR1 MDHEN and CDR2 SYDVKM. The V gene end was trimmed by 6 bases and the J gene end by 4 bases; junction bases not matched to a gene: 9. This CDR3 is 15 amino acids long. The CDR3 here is CASSRDRVANQPQHF. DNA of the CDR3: TGTGCCAGCAGCCGCGACAGGGTAGCGAATCAGCCCCAGCATTTT.